This entry lists 20 T cell receptor beta chains sequenced from one sample in a study of tissue T cells after allogeneic stem cell transplantation. Described time point: mouse harvest day 7 after allogeneic transplant. Mouse grafts combined 10^7 T-cell-depleted bone marrow cells with 10^6 splenic CD5+ T cells. The data were produced by immunoSEQ multiplex PCR, yet TCRdb's version contains in-frame clones alone and is incomplete. This table has 5,500 to 7,500 clones, about 48% appearing once. Source material: lymph node tissue. These receptors were obtained from a female BALB/c mouse given C57BL/6 T cells with graft-versus-host disease after an allogeneic hematopoietic cell transplant.

As regards this clone: The genes are named according to mouse. The read comes to an end 1 residue before the CDR3 does, leaving the germline J gene to fill in the end. The chain uses TRBV23 and TRBJ2-3; the table's D call, TRBD2, has no DNA check behind it. Germline CDR1 and CDR2: KGHTA and FQNQQP. CDR3 size: 14 residues. The CDR3 bases that were read are TGCTCCAGCAGTCACTGGGGGGGCGCAGAAACGCTGTAT. This translates into CSSSHWGGAETLY. The full-length CDR3 reads as CSSSHWGGAETLYF. Based on the CDR3 plus reference TRBV23 and TRBJ2-3, the full variable domain is DAAVTQKPRYLIKMKGQEAEMKCIPEKGHTAVFWYQQKQSKELKFLIYFQNQQPLDQIDMVKERFSAVCPSSSLCSLGIRTCEAEDSALYLCSSSHWGGAETLYFGSGTRLTVL.

This clone counts as medium-sized. Gene labels here are mouse ones. The read gets to within 1 residue of the CDR3 end, and the germline J gene fills in the rest. The rearrangement joins TRBV20 to TRBJ2-7; 7 positions match TRBD1. The germline gives CDR1 GFQATS, CDR2 STVNSAI. V lost 0 bases, J lost 4 bases, and 0 bases stayed unmatched. This CDR3 comprises 12 residues. The CDR3 reads CGAREGQYEQYF. The sequenced part of the CDR3 DNA is TGTGGTGCTAGGGAGGGACAGTATGAACAGTAC.

As for this clone: Mouse names are used for the genes. The read stops 1 residue short of the end of the CDR3; the missing end is completed from the germline J gene. V is TRBV13-2 and J is TRBJ2-5; 9 nucleotides align to TRBD2. Germline V gene sequence: CDR1 NNHNN, CDR2 SYGAGS (reference sequence). The CDR3 is 14 residues long. The ends lost 2 bases at V and 4 bases at J; junction bases unmatched: 2. CDR3 DNA (partial): TGTGCCAGCGGTGAGAGACTGGGGGAAGACACCCAGTAC. This gives the protein CASGERLGEDTQY. The whole CDR3 protein reads CASGERLGEDTQYF.

About this clone itself: The gene names given are mouse names. Sequencing ends 1 residue short of the CDR3 end; the germline J gene provides the rest. This rearrangement joins TRBV1 to TRBJ1-1; D is possibly TRBD1 (6 bases). V lost 4 bases, J lost 1 base, and 7 bases lay in between. The V gene's germline CDR1 is NSQYPW and CDR2 LRSPGD (reference sequence). This CDR3 region has 13 residues. The covered CDR3 bases are TGCACCTGCAGTGGGGGACAAAACACAGAAGTCTTC. Translation gives CTCSGGQNTEVF. The full CDR3 is CTCSGGQNTEVFF.

As to this clone: Gene labels here are mouse ones. The read stops 1 residue short of the end of the CDR3; the missing end is completed from the germline J gene. The chain recombines TRBV16 with TRBJ1-3, with D possibly matching TRBD1 (5 bases). Between the trimmed V and J ends, which lost 1 base and 4 bases, there was a span of 8 bases. Germline-derived CDR1 and CDR2 are SGHSA and FRNQAP. This CDR3 region has 14 residues. Incomplete CDR3 DNA: TGTGCAAGCAGCTTAGTGGGGGGGGGAAATACGCTCTAT. Amino acids: CASSLVGGGNTLY. The entire CDR3 sequence reads CASSLVGGGNTLYF.

In its sample, this clone was seen a few times. Germline and genes: mouse. The missing CDR3 end, 1 residue past where the read stops, is filled in from the germline J gene. The same CDR3 also results from other DNA sequences found in this sample. The chain employs TRBV26 and TRBJ2-7, with D unresolved. Germline values: CDR1 KGHPV, CDR2 FQNQEV (reference sequence). Trimming pared 3 bases from V and 0 bases from J, leaving 9 bases between. This CDR3 region has 14 residues. The covered CDR3 bases are TGTGCCAGCAGTCTCGGGCAAAGCTCCTATGAACAGTAC. Protein product: CASSLGQSSYEQY. The whole CDR3 sequence reads CASSLGQSSYEQYF.

With regard to this clone: The gene symbols are mouse symbols. The sequence runs out 1 residue before the end of the CDR3; the remainder is reconstructed from the germline J gene. This chain connects TRBV2 to TRBJ2-7; D tentatively reads TRBD1 or TRBD2 (5 bases each). Germline assignment: CDR1 LGHNA and CDR2 YSYQKL. The CDR3 is 13 residues long. The V and J ends lost 0 bases and 7 bases respectively, with 10 bases between them. CDR3 protein: CASSQERGREQYF. The covered CDR3 bases are TGTGCCAGCAGCCAAGAGAGGGGCCGGGAACAGTAC.

This clone appeared once. Gene names and germline refer to mouse. The CDR3 is CASSLETYQDTQYF. The CDR3 DNA, read in part, is TGTGCCAGCAGTCTGGAGACTTACCAAGACACCCAGTAC. The rearrangement uses TRBV26 and TRBJ2-5; no reliable D call. Read coverage stops 1 residue before the CDR3 terminus; the germline J gene supplies the remainder. The CDR3 runs to 14 residues. V was pared by 2 bases and J by 1 base, with 7 bases between. The V gene's germline CDR1 is KGHPV and CDR2 FQNQEV (reference sequence).

As for this clone: Genes and germline are mouse. The read halts 1 residue ahead of the CDR3 end, with the missing end drawn from the germline J gene. The V and J genes are TRBV23 and TRBJ1-1; the table's D call of TRBD1 was not tested on the DNA. The CDR3 consists of 15 residues. Germline V gene sequence: CDR1 KGHTA, CDR2 FQNQQP. This CDR3 is CSSSHQSNTNTEVFF. Partial CDR3 DNA: TGCTCCAGCAGTCACCAGTCAAATACAAACACAGAAGTCTTC.

As for this clone: Genes and germline are mouse. The read ends 1 residue early relative to the CDR3; the germline J gene fills the gap. Other DNA sequences in this specimen translate into the identical CDR3. The V and J genes are TRBV20 and TRBJ2-7; no clear D. Trimming removed 1 base at V and 4 bases at J, with 5 bases between. CDR3 length: 11 residues. The germline V gene has CDR1 GFQATS and CDR2 STVNSAI. This chain's CDR3 is CGARGGYEQYF. CDR3 DNA, as far as it was read: TGTGGTGCTAGGGGTGGATATGAACAGTAC.

Comments on this clone: Genes and germline are mouse. The CDR3 goes on 1 residue after the read ends, and that part is filled in from the germline J gene. The chain uses TRBV3 and TRBJ1-2; D not resolved. This CDR3 spans 12 amino acids. Trimming took 1 base from V and 6 from J, leaving 6 bases between them. Germline V gives CDR1 SNHLY, CDR2 FYNGKV (reference sequence). The chain's CDR3 is CASSLVGTDYTF. The DNA read from the CDR3 is TGTGCCAGCAGCTTAGTGGGAACCGACTACACC.

This clone was observed a handful of times. Genes here carry mouse names. The read ends 1 residue shy of where the CDR3 ends; the end is completed using the germline J gene. This chain uses TRBV29 with TRBJ1-2, with 7 bases that match TRBD1. CDR1 is MSHET and CDR2 is SYDVDS in the germline V gene. Unmatched junction bases numbered 2, after V lost 4 bases and J lost 0 bases. The CDR3 has 14 amino acids. The CDR3 reads CASSSGTANSDYTF. The covered CDR3 bases are TGTGCTAGCAGTTCCGGGACAGCAAACTCCGACTACACC.

With regard to this clone: The germline and genes are mouse ones. The read ends 1 residue shy of where the CDR3 ends; the end is completed using the germline J gene. The chain uses TRBV13-3 and TRBJ1-4, with D perhaps TRBD1 (5 bases). V dropped 3 bases and J dropped 0 bases, with 9 bases sitting between them. The germline gives CDR1 NNHDY, CDR2 SYVADS. This CDR3 is built from 15 residues. CDR3 amino acids: CASSAPTVSNERLFF. The sequenced CDR3 bases are TGTGCCAGCAGTGCCCCGACAGTTTCCAACGAAAGATTATTT. Drawing the rest from reference TRBV13-3 and TRBJ1-4, the complete variable domain is EAAVTQSPRSKVAVTGGKVTLSCHQTNNHDYMYWYRQDTGHGLRLIHYSYVADSTEKGDIPDGYKASRPSQENFSLILELASLSQTAVYFCASSAPTVSNERLFFGHGTKLSVL.

With respect to this clone: Mouse germline and gene names are used. The read terminates 1 residue ahead of where the CDR3 ends, so the germline J gene completes it. The chain has TRBV1 and TRBJ2-7; maybe TRBD2 (6 bases). V was pared by 0 bases and J by 4 bases, with 10 bases between. This CDR3 region has 14 residues. Germline CDR1 reads NSQYPW; CDR2 reads LRSPGD (reference sequence). The sequenced part of the CDR3 DNA is TGCACCTGCAGTGCAGATCTGGGGAAATATGAACAGTAC. Residues: CTCSADLGKYEQY. The whole CDR3 protein is CTCSADLGKYEQYF.

The sample holds a few counts of this clone. Mouse names are used for the genes. The read comes to an end 1 residue before the CDR3 does, leaving the germline J gene to fill in the end. This sequence joins TRBV26 and TRBJ2-2; D remains unclear. The V gene's germline CDR1 is KGHPV and CDR2 FQNQEV (reference sequence). The CDR3 has 15 amino acids. The V gene lost 0 bases and the J gene lost 2 bases, with 7 bases spanning the gap. Partial CDR3 DNA: TGTGCCAGCAGTCTGTCGTCGGGGAACACCGGGCAGCTCTAC. Residues: CASSLSSGNTGQLY. The full CDR3 is CASSLSSGNTGQLYF.

A word on this clone: Mouse germline and gene names are used. The CDR3 is cut off 1 residue early in the read; its end comes from the germline J gene. The chain links TRBV26 to TRBJ2-5, with 9 bases fitting TRBD2. The CDR3 has 15 residues. Trimming at V came to 6 bases and at J to 2 bases, leaving 6 bases not matched to a gene. Germline CDR1 and CDR2: KGHPV and FQNQEV (reference sequence). This CDR3 is CASRSLLGGQDTQYF. The DNA read from the CDR3 is TGTGCCAGCAGATCCTTACTGGGGGGCCAAGACACCCAGTAC.

The count of this clone is one. Mouse names are used for the genes. From the germline J gene comes the end of the CDR3, since the read stops 1 residue before it. V gene TRBV5 combines with J gene TRBJ2-3; 12 bases line up with TRBD2. CDR1 and CDR2 (germline): LGHNA, YNLKQL (reference sequence). J was trimmed by 0 bases and V by 1 base; bases with no gene match: 2. CDR3 size: 17 residues. The part of the CDR3 DNA that was read is TGTGCCAGCAGCCAAGGGACTGGGGGGGGGAGTGCAGAAACGCTGTAT. It specifies CASSQGTGGGSAETLY. The whole CDR3 sequence reads CASSQGTGGGSAETLYF.

On this clone itself: Mouse gene names and germline throughout. The CDR3 is cut off 1 residue early in the read; its end comes from the germline J gene. The V call is TRBV13-3, the J call TRBJ1-4, with 7 bases that match TRBD1. Germline loops: CDR1 NNHDY, CDR2 SYVADS. This CDR3 has 16 residues. Germline trimming cut 1 base from V and 0 bases from J; bases unmatched to any gene: 3. The CDR3 DNA, read in part, is TGTGCCAGCAGTGATCCGACAGGGATTTCCAACGAAAGATTATTT. Amino acid sequence: CASSDPTGISNERLF. The entire CDR3 reads CASSDPTGISNERLFF.

This clone qualifies as large. Gene names and germline match the mouse. The CDR3 goes on 1 residue after the read ends, and that part is filled in from the germline J gene. This chain uses TRBV26 with TRBJ1-3; 9 positions match TRBD1. The trim removed 3 bases at V and 1 base at J, leaving 1 base unmatched. Germline values: CDR1 KGHPV, CDR2 FQNQEV (reference sequence). CDR3 length: 15 amino acids. The CDR3 loop reads CASSLTGGSGNTLYF. CDR3 DNA (partial): TGTGCCAGCAGTCTTACAGGGGGCTCTGGAAATACGCTCTAT.

This clone came up once. The gene symbols are mouse symbols. The CDR3 goes on 1 residue after the read ends, and that part is filled in from the germline J gene. The V gene is TRBV13-2, the J gene TRBJ2-4; D remains unclear. CDR3 length equals 13 residues. Germline lookup yields CDR1 NNHNN and CDR2 SYGAGS (reference sequence). V was pared by 3 bases and J by 0 bases, with 5 bases between. The DNA read from the CDR3 is TGTGCCAGCGGTGCGCCTAGTCAAAACACCTTGTAC. Its translation is CASGAPSQNTLY. The CDR3 as a whole reads CASGAPSQNTLYF.